These T cell receptor beta chains were read from a single sample in a study of blood T cell repertoires in COVID-19. Sequencing was performed with immunoSEQ multiplex PCR; in TCRdb, only in-frame clones are kept and a portion is missing. Of some 27,000 clones detected, roughly 87% appear once; the ten largest clones hold approximately 15%. Sequenced: peripheral blood. The receptors derive from a human donor in a cohort sampled during active COVID-19. The donor label of this sample is uncertain. Both conserved end residues are part of each CDR3. The D gene is left open where the match is weak. Clone size is shown for a subset of rows, as once, few, many or a class of expanded clone.

>TRBV4-1|TRBD2|TRBJ2-2|NA|20
CASSQGMGLAGGPRTGELFF
TGCGCCAGCAGCCAAGGCATGGGACTAGCGGGGGGGCCACGCACCGGGGAGCTGTTTTTT
>TRBV11-2|TRBD2|TRBJ2-7|few|17
CASSFSLMTSGSYEQYF
TGTGCCAGCAGCTTCAGTTTGATGACTAGCGGGTCCTACGAGCAGTACTTC
>TRBV10-3|TRBD2|TRBJ2-5|NA|13
CAISPSGEETQYF
TGTGCCATCAGTCCTAGCGGGGAGGAGACCCAGTACTTC
>TRBV6-5|TRBD1|TRBJ2-7|NA|15
CASIITAGGSYEQYF
TGTGCCAGCATAATCACGGCAGGGGGCTCCTACGAGCAGTACTTC
>TRBV18|NA|TRBJ1-1|NA|12
CASMGTGQEAFF
TGTGCCAGCATGGGCACAGGGCAGGAAGCTTTCTTT
>TRBV6-6|NA|TRBJ2-7|NA|14
CASSYLRQNYEQYF
TGTGCCAGCAGTTACCTAAGACAAAATTACGAGCAGTACTTC
>TRBV14|TRBD1|TRBJ1-2|NA|14
CASSHVATGYGYTF
TGTGCCAGCAGCCACGTTGCGACAGGGTATGGCTACACCTTC
>TRBV20-1|NA|TRBJ1-2|few|12
CSASAPKYGYTF
TGCAGTGCTAGTGCGCCTAAATATGGCTACACCTTC
>TRBV19|TRBD1|TRBJ1-4|NA|17
CASSIGSKGATQEKLFF
TGTGCCAGTAGTATCGGTTCTAAGGGGGCGACTCAGGAAAAACTGTTTTTT
>TRBV7-8|TRBD1|TRBJ1-1|NA|14
CASSTGTGGTEAFF
TGTGCCAGCAGTACCGGGACAGGGGGCACTGAAGCTTTCTTT
>TRBV7-2|TRBD2|TRBJ2-5|NA|16
CASSPKGLAGVETQYF
TGTGCCAGCAGCCCGAAGGGACTAGCGGGGGTGGAGACCCAGTACTTC
>TRBV18|TRBD1|TRBJ2-3|NA|15
CASSPNGQGPDTQYF
TGTGCCAGCTCACCCAACGGACAGGGGCCAGATACGCAGTATTTT
>TRBV5-1|NA|TRBJ2-5|NA|14
CASSGWGGSETQYF
TGCGCCAGCAGCGGATGGGGGGGCTCGGAGACCCAGTACTTC
>TRBV2|NA|TRBJ1-2|NA|12
CASRREYYGYTF
TGTGCCAGCAGGAGGGAATACTATGGCTACACCTTC
>TRBV19|NA|TRBJ2-3|NA|13
CASSAGLTDTQYF
TGTGCCAGTAGTGCGGGTCTCACAGATACGCAGTATTTT
>TRBV6-2/TRBV6-3|TRBD1|TRBJ2-3|NA|16
CASSSLRQGSTDTQYF
TGTGCCAGCAGTTCGTTACGACAGGGGAGCACAGATACGCAGTATTTT
>TRBV9|NA|TRBJ1-3|NA|16
CASSPRAGQVGNTIYF
TGTGCCAGCAGCCCAAGGGCGGGGCAGGTCGGAAACACCATATATTTT
>TRBV5-5|NA|TRBJ2-7|NA|14
CASSFSEGAYEQYF
TGTGCCAGCAGCTTTTCAGAGGGGGCCTACGAGCAGTACTTC
>TRBV12-3/TRBV12-4|NA|TRBJ1-2|medium-sized|13
CASSLGAGHGYTF
TGTGCCAGCAGTTTAGGGGCAGGGCATGGCTACACCTTC
>TRBV5-4|NA|TRBJ1-1|NA|14
CASSLFREDTEAFF
TGTGCCAGCAGCTTGTTCAGGGAAGATACTGAAGCTTTCTTT
>TRBV6-1|NA|TRBJ2-3|few|16
CASSEAAGASTDTQYF
TGTGCCAGCAGTGAAGCCGCGGGGGCTAGCACAGATACGCAGTATTTT
>TRBV18|NA|TRBJ1-1|NA|14
CASSPGQGNTEAFF
TGTGCCAGCTCACCAGGTCAGGGGAACACTGAAGCTTTCTTT
>TRBV5-6|NA|TRBJ2-2|NA|14
CASSLVVNTGELFF
TGTGCCAGCAGCTTAGTAGTGAACACCGGGGAGCTGTTTTTT
>TRBV5-1|TRBD2|TRBJ2-3|NA|16
CASSLTSGGGTDTQYF
TGCGCCAGCAGCTTGACTAGCGGGGGGGGCACAGATACGCAGTATTTT
>TRBV6-2/TRBV6-3|NA|TRBJ1-2|NA|13
CASSYGQHYGYTF
TGTGCCAGCAGTTACGGACAGCACTATGGCTACACCTTC
>TRBV7-9|TRBD2|TRBJ2-5|NA|14
CASSLRRGGETQYF
TGTGCCAGCAGCCTACGGCGGGGGGGAGAGACCCAGTACTTC
>TRBV5-1|NA|TRBJ1-1|NA|16
CASSEPRHSMNTEAFF
TGCGCCAGCAGCGAGCCGAGACACAGCATGAACACTGAAGCTTTCTTT